In its sample, the clone carrying this T cell receptor beta chain was seen a few times. Its antigen is currently unknown. CDR1 is MGHRA and CDR2 is YSYEKL in the germline V gene. The V and J ends lost 0 bases and 7 bases, in that order; junction bases with no gene match: 4. The CDR3 sequence is 14 residues long. The entry originates in a study of T cell repertoires in cytomegalovirus infection. Study-wide results and caveats: HLA-C-restricted TCR beta clonotypes specific for CMV led the ex vivo response.

Each CDR3 protein gets one entry after TCRdb re-called the reads with MiXCR. The sample has about 770,000 distinct CDR3 sequences, 25% to 35% seen once. The sequenced sample was cultured CD8+ T cells from PBMCs, obtained from culture after CMV antigen stimulation. The chain uses TRBV4-1 and TRBJ1-1, with TRBD1 matching over 8 bases. The clonotype was recovered from a human donor in good health (CMV status not recorded). Some clones in this sample may be carry-over from other donors' samples. CDR3 loop: CASSQDLGQGEAFF. The CDR3 DNA reads TGCGCCAGCAGCCAAGATCTCGGACAGGGTGAAGCTTTCTTT.